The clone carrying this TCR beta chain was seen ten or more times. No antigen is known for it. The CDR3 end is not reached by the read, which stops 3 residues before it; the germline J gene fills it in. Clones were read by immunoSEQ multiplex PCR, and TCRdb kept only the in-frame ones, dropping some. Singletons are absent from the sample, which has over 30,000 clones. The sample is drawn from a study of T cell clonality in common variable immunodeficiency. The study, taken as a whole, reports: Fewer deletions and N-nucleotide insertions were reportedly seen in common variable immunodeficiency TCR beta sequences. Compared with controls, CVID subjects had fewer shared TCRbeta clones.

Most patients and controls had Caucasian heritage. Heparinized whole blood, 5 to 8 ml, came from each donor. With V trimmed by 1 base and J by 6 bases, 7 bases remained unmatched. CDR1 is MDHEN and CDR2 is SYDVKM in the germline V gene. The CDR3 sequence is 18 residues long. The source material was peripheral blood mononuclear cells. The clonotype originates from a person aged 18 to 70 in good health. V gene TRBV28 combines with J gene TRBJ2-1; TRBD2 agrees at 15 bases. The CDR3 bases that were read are TGTGCCAGCAGTTTATCTGGACTAGCGGGAGGGTTAATCAATGAG. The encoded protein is CASSLSGLAGGLINE. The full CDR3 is CASSLSGLAGGLINEQFF.